The source of this T cell receptor (beta chain) is a study of Graves' ophthalmopathy and Graves' hyperthyroidism. Study results and caveats: Blood also carried most expanded thyroid clonotypes exceeding 0.001 frequency.

The authors amplified TCR beta CDR3 regions, and they did so from RNA transcripts for repertoire sequencing. First-round RT-PCR used HTBI primers; second-round multiplex PCR followed. TCRdb re-derived calls from the multiplex PCR reads in MiXCR, one entry per CDR3 protein. The sample holds some 400,000 distinct CDR3 sequences, around 19% seen once. The table lists this clonotype with a count of one. The antigen is unknown. Moderate-to-severe activity, with CAS ≥3, NOSPECS ≥4 and duration under 3 months, characterized the donors with ophthalmopathy. Patients were diagnosed from clinical symptoms, serum thyroxine, TRAb, thyroid ultrasound and orbital computed tomography. The PBMCs had their origin in 10 ml of fresh peripheral blood. CDR3 length: 13 amino acids. In germline, CDR1 is SGHTA, CDR2 FQGNSA. The germline V and J ends were trimmed by 2 bases and 7 bases, with 8 bases remaining between them.

V is TRBV7-2 and J is TRBJ2-2; D is uncertain. The source is a woman aged 18-30 years with Graves' ophthalmopathy. Sequencing input: peripheral blood. The CDR3 DNA reads TGTGCCAGCAGCTTATTAGAAGGCGGGGAGCTGTTTTTT. Translated, it gives CASSLLEGGELFF.